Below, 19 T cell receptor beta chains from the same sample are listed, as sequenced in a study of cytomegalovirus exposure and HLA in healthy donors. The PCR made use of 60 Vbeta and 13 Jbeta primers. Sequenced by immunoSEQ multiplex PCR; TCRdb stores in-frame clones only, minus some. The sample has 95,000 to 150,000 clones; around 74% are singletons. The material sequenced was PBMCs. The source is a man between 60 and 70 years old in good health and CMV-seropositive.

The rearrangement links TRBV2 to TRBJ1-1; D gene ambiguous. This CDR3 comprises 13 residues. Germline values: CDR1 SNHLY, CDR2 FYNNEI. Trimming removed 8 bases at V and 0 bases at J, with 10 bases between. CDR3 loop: CASRLSLNTEAFF. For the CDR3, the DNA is TGTGCCAGCCGTCTCTCCTTGAACACTGAAGCTTTCTTT.

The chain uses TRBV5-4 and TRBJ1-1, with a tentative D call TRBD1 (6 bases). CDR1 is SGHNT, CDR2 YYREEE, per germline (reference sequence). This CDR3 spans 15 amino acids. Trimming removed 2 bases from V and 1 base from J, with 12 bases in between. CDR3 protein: CASSLPGVSNTEAFF. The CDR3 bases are TGTGCCAGCAGCTTACCAGGGGTTTCGAACACTGAAGCTTTCTTT.

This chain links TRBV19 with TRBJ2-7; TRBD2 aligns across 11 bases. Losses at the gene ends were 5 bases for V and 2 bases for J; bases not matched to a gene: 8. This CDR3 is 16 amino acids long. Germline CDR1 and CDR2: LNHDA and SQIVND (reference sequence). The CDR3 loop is CASSPRLAGNTYEQYF. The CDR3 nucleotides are TGTGCCAGTAGTCCGCGACTAGCGGGGAATACCTACGAGCAGTACTTC.

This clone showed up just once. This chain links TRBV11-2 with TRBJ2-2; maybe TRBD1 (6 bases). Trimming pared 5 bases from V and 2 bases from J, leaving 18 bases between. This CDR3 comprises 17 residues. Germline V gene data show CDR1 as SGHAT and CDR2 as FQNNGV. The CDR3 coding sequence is TGTGCCAGCAGCCCAAACCGAGGGGGTGAAAACACCGGGGAGCTGTTTTTT. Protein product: CASSPNRGGENTGELFF.

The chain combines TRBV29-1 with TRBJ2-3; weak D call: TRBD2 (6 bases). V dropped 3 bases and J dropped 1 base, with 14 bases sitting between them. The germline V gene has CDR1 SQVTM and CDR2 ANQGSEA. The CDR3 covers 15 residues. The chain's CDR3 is CSVEGSGGGTDTQYF. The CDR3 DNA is TGCAGCGTTGAGGGGAGCGGCGGGGGCACAGATACGCAGTATTTT.

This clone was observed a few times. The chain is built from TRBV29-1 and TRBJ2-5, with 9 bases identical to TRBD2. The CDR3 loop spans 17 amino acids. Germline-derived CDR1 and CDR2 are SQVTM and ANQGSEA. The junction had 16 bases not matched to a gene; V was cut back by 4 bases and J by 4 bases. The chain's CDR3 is CSVGGSVAGVSGETQYF. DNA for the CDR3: TGCAGCGTTGGGGGATCGGTAGCGGGAGTCTCCGGAGAGACCCAGTACTTC.

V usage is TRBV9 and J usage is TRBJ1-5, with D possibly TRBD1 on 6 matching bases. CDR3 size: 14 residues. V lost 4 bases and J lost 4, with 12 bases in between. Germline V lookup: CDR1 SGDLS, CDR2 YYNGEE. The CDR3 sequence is CASSSGQGNQPQHF. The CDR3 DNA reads TGTGCCAGCAGCTCGGGGCAGGGGAATCAGCCCCAGCATTTT.

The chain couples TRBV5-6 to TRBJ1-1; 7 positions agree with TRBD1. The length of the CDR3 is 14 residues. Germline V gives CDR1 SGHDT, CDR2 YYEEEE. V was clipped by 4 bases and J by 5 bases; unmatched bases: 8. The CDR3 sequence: CASSPNRGGTEAFF. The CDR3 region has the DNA TGTGCCAGCAGCCCCAACAGGGGAGGAACTGAAGCTTTCTTT.

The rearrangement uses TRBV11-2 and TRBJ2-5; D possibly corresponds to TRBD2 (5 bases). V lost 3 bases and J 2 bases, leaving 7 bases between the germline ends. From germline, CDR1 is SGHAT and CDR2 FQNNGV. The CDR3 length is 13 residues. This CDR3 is CASSLGRQETQYF. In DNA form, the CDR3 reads TGTGCCAGCAGCTTGGGGAGACAAGAGACCCAGTACTTC.

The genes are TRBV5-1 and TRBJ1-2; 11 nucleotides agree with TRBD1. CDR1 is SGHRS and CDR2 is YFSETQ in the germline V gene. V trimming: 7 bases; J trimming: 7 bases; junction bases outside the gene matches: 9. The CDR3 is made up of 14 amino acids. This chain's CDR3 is CASGIGTGGFGYTF. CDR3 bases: TGCGCCAGCGGGATCGGGACAGGGGGATTTGGCTACACCTTC.

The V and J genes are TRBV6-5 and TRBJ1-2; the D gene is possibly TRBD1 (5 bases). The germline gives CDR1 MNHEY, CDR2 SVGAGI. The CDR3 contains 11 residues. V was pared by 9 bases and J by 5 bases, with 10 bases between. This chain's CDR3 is CASTRGYGYTF. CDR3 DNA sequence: TGTGCCAGTACCCGGGGGTATGGCTACACCTTC.

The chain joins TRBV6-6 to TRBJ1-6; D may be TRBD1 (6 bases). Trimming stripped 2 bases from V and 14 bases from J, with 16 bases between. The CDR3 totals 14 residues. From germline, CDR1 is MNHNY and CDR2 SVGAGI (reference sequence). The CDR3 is CASSYEQGTGALHF. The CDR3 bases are TGTGCCAGCAGTTACGAACAGGGCACGGGTGCCCTCCACTTT.

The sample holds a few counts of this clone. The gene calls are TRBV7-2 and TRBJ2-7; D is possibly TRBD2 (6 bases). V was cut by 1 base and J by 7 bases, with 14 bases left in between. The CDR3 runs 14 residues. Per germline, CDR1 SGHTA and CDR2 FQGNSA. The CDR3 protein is CASSLGGDGSEQYF. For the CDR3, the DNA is TGTGCCAGCAGCTTAGGGGGGGATGGGTCGGAGCAGTACTTC.

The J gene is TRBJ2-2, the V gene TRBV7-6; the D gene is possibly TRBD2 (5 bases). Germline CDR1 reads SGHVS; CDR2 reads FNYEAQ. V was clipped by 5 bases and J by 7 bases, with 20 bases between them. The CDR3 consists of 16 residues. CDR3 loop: CASSPVGVRENGELFF. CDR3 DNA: TGTGCCAGCAGCCCGGTGGGAGTAAGGGAGAACGGGGAGCTGTTTTTT.

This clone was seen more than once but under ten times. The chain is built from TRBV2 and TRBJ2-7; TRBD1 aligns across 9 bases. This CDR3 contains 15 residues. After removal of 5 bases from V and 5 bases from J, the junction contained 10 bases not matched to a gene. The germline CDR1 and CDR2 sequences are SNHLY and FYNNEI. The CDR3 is CASSKRQGGLNEQYF. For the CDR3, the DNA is TGTGCCAGCAGTAAAAGACAGGGGGGATTAAACGAGCAGTACTTC.

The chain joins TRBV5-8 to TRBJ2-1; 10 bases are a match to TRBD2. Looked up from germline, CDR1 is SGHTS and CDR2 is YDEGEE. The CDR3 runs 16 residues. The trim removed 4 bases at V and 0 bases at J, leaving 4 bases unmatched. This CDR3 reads CASSPWTSGSYNEQFF. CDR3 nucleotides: TGTGCCAGCAGCCCATGGACTAGCGGCTCCTACAATGAGCAGTTCTTC.

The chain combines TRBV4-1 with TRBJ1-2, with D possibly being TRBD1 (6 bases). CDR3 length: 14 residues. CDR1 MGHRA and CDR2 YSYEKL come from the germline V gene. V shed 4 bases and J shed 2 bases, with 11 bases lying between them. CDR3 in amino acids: CASSPRTENYGYTF. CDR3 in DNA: TGCGCCAGCAGCCCCCGGACAGAAAACTATGGCTACACCTTC.

The CDR3 spells CASSAAAVYTEAFF. The CDR3 DNA is TGTGCCAGCAGTGCGGCCGCTGTCTACACTGAAGCTTTCTTT. The chain recombines TRBV6-5 with TRBJ1-1; D gene uncertain. The V end lost 5 bases, the J end lost 3 bases, and 13 bases lay between the germline ends. From germline, CDR1 is MNHEY and CDR2 SVGAGI. This CDR3 spans 14 amino acids.

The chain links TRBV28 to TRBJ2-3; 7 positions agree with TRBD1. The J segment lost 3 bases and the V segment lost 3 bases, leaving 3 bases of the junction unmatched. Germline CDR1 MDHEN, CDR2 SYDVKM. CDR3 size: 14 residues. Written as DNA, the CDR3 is TGTGCCAGCAGTTTTGACAGGGTTACAGATACGCAGTATTTT. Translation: CASSFDRVTDTQYF.